One T cell receptor (beta chain) is described in this entry. The sample comes from a study of blood T cell repertoires in COVID-19. Some clones are missing from TCRdb's copy, which holds only in-frame ones; the method was immunoSEQ multiplex PCR. The sample lists some 17,000 clones, roughly nine tenths occurring once. The CDR3 consists of 15 residues. Looked up from germline, CDR1 is MNHNY and CDR2 is SVGAGI (reference sequence). V was shortened by 10 bases and J by 0 bases, with 13 bases between the two germline ends. The TCR originated in a man aged 60 to 69 with active COVID-19. The chain joins TRBV6-6 to TRBJ2-6; the D gene is possibly TRBD2 (7 bases). The material sequenced was peripheral blood. CDR3 nucleotide sequence: TGTGCCACCGCGGGGGCGGGCTCTGGGGCCAACGTCCTGACTTTC. It translates to CATAGAGSGANVLTF.